Shown below are 21 T cell receptor beta chains from a single sample sequenced in a study of tumour-infiltrating T cells in Burkitt lymphoma. Repertoires were generated with immunoSEQ multiplex PCR, while TCRdb's copy carries only in-frame clones and drops some. This sample has more than 8,500 clones, with approximately 56% found just once. Material: tumor tissue. These receptors were taken from a human donor with diffuse large B-cell lymphoma.

The rearrangement uses TRBV2 and TRBJ1-3; D gene ambiguous. Germline CDR1 SNHLY, CDR2 FYNNEI. This CDR3 region has 13 residues. Trimming took 1 base from V and 7 from J, leaving 8 bases between them. In nucleotides, the CDR3 is TGTGCCAGCAGTGAAGACCGTTTGAACACCATATATTTT. It is translated as CASSEDRLNTIYF.

By sample fraction, this clone is medium-sized. CDR3 loop: CASSLGSYNEQFF. CDR3 sequence (DNA): TGCGCCAGCAGCTTGGGCTCCTACAATGAGCAGTTCTTC. This chain uses TRBV5-1 with TRBJ2-1; D uncertain. The CDR3 has 13 residues. The germline V and J ends were trimmed by 0 bases and 0 bases, with 1 base remaining between them. The germline V gene has CDR1 SGHRS and CDR2 YFSETQ.

This clone was seen a few times. CDR3 nucleotide sequence: TGCGCCAGCAGCCAAGGTCCCGGGAGCTCCTACAATGAGCAGTTCTTC. Its translation: CASSQGPGSSYNEQFF. The chain links TRBV4-1 to TRBJ2-1; weak D call: TRBD2 (6 bases). The V and J ends lost 1 base and 0 bases respectively, with 10 bases between them. This CDR3 contains 16 residues. CDR1 and CDR2 from the germline V gene are MGHRA and YSYEKL.

The chain is built from TRBV14 and TRBJ1-1; D uncertain. From germline, CDR1 is SGHDN and CDR2 FVKESK. Between the trimmed V and J ends, which lost 5 bases and 0 bases, there was a span of 19 bases. The CDR3 consists of 17 residues. CDR3 protein: CASSSFIGGALNTEAFF. DNA of the CDR3: TGTGCCAGCAGCTCCTTTATTGGCGGAGCATTGAACACTGAAGCTTTCTTT.

The chain uses TRBV18 and TRBJ2-3, with D possibly TRBD1 on 6 matching bases. This CDR3 spans 14 amino acids. The germline V and J ends were trimmed by 6 bases and 3 bases, with 13 bases remaining between them. CDR1 and CDR2 from the germline V gene are KGHSH and LQKENI. CDR3 sequence (DNA): TGTGCCAGCTCTCCTTCAGGGGTTACAGATACGCAGTATTTT. Protein product: CASSPSGVTDTQYF. Combining the CDR3 with reference TRBV18 and TRBJ2-3 gives the whole variable domain NAGVMQNPRHLVRRRGQEARLRCSPMKGHSHVYWYRQLPEEGLKFMVYLQKENIIDESGMPKERFSAEFPKEGPSILRIQQVVRGDSAAYFCASSPSGVTDTQYFGPGTRLTVL.

The J gene is TRBJ2-7, the V gene TRBV11-3; possible D gene TRBD1, 5 bases. The CDR3 consists of 14 residues. V lost 0 bases and J 3 bases, leaving 9 bases between the germline ends. CDR1 and CDR2 (germline): SGHNT, YENEEA. CDR3 sequence (DNA): TGTGCCAGCAGCTTAGATCGACAGCACTACGAGCAGTACTTC. Residues: CASSLDRQHYEQYF.

The genes are TRBV5-1 and TRBJ1-1, with TRBD1 matching 8 bases. CDR3 length: 12 amino acids. Germline V gene sequence: CDR1 SGHRS, CDR2 YFSETQ. V lost 4 bases, J lost 10 bases, and 6 bases stayed unmatched. In DNA form, the CDR3 reads TGCGCCAGCAGCCCACCACAGGGGGTAGCTTTCTTT. This sequence encodes CASSPPQGVAFF. The full variable domain, with the rest looked up from reference TRBV5-1 and TRBJ1-1, is KAGVTQTPRYLIKTRGQQVTLSCSPISGHRSVSWYQQTPGQGLQFLFEYFSETQRNKGNFPGRFSGRQFSNSRSEMNVSTLELGDSALYLCASSPPQGVAFFGQGTRLTVV.

The chain carries TRBV4-1 and TRBJ2-7; D possibly corresponds to TRBD1 (5 bases). Trimming left V 2 bases short and J 1 base short, with 9 bases between. CDR3 length: 14 residues. Germline-derived CDR1 and CDR2 are MGHRA and YSYEKL. CDR3 region: CASSQQKGSYEQYF. The CDR3 DNA reads TGCGCCAGCAGCCAACAGAAGGGGTCCTACGAGCAGTACTTC.

This clone occurred a few times. The chain uses TRBV14 and TRBJ1-2; D ambiguous. Germline V lookup: CDR1 SGHDN, CDR2 FVKESK. V lost 3 bases to trimming and J lost 5 bases, with 7 bases between them. This CDR3 contains 12 residues. CDR3 residues: CASSQQPYGYTF. The CDR3 nucleotides read TGTGCCAGCAGCCAGCAGCCTTATGGCTACACCTTC.

This chain uses TRBV30 with TRBJ1-5, with a weak D call TRBD1 (6 bases). Germline CDR1 and CDR2: GTSNPN and SVGIG (reference sequence). This CDR3 region has 14 residues. V dropped 2 bases and J dropped 6 bases, with 14 bases sitting between them. CDR3 nucleotide sequence: TGTGCCTGGAGTCCCGGGGGCTTTGGTCAGCCCCAGCATTTT. Translating gives CAWSPGGFGQPQHF.

The rearrangement links TRBV9 to TRBJ2-1, with 9 bases lining up with TRBD1. CDR1 SGDLS and CDR2 YYNGEE come from the germline V gene. The CDR3 loop spans 14 amino acids. The V segment lost 6 bases and the J segment 4 bases; nucleotides outside the gene matches: 5. In DNA, the CDR3 is TGTGCCAGCATGCCGGGACAGGGTTACAATGAGCAGTTCTTC. Its translation is CASMPGQGYNEQFF.

The rearrangement joins TRBV7-8 to TRBJ2-7, with 11 bases identical to TRBD1. The CDR3 is made up of 14 amino acids. Germline values: CDR1 SGHVS, CDR2 FQNEAQ. Unmatched junction bases numbered 6, after V lost 4 bases and J lost 7 bases. The CDR3 here is CASSYRDRGLEQYF. The CDR3, as DNA: TGTGCCAGCAGCTACCGGGACAGGGGGTTGGAGCAGTACTTC.

This chain joins TRBV19 and TRBJ2-2; D possibly corresponds to TRBD1 (6 bases). The CDR3 is 14 amino acids. Germline V gene sequence: CDR1 LNHDA, CDR2 SQIVND (reference sequence). Trimming stripped 5 bases from V and 4 bases from J, with 11 bases between. CDR3 amino acids: CASSSGQITGELFF. As DNA, the CDR3 is TGTGCCAGTAGTTCCGGACAGATCACCGGGGAGCTGTTTTTT.

The sample holds one count of this clone. The chain employs TRBV5-6 and TRBJ1-2, with a tentative D call TRBD1 (6 bases). Germline V CDR1 and CDR2: SGHDT, YYEEEE. This CDR3 is 14 amino acids long. Deletions cut 6 bases from V and 2 bases from J, with 14 bases between. The CDR3 reads CASTSGAANYGYTF. The CDR3 DNA reads TGTGCCAGCACCTCAGGGGCAGCGAACTATGGCTACACCTTC.

The chain couples TRBV10-1 to TRBJ1-1; D remains unclear. The CDR3 totals 12 residues. CDR1 and CDR2 from the germline V gene are WNHNN and SYGVQD (reference sequence). V lost 3 bases and J lost 11, with 13 bases in between. CDR3: CASSEEKGEAFF. CDR3 nucleotide sequence: TGCGCCAGCAGTGAAGAGAAGGGCGAGGCTTTCTTT.

This sequence joins TRBV7-9 and TRBJ1-1; possibly TRBD1 for D (5 bases). The CDR3 loop spans 14 amino acids. V gave up 5 bases and J gave up 3 bases, with 13 bases separating them. Germline V CDR1 and CDR2: SEHNR, FQNEAQ (reference sequence). As DNA, the CDR3 is TGTGCCAGCAGCGCCCGGGACGTTTACACTGAAGCTTTCTTT. This codes for CASSARDVYTEAFF.

This clone occurred once. The chain couples TRBV7-9 to TRBJ2-6, with 8 bases identical to TRBD1. Per the germline V gene, CDR1 is SEHNR and CDR2 is FQNEAQ (reference sequence). V was clipped by 8 bases and J by 4 bases; unmatched bases: 19. The length of the CDR3 is 19 residues. In nucleotides, the CDR3 is TGTGCCAGCGGCTCTCTGACAGGGGACGGGGCCTCAGGGGCCAACGTCCTGACTTTC. It translates to CASGSLTGDGASGANVLTF.

The chain has TRBV11-2 and TRBJ1-1; the D gene is possibly TRBD1 (5 bases). The CDR3 loop spans 15 amino acids. The germline V gene encodes CDR1 SGHAT and CDR2 FQNNGV. The germline V and J ends were trimmed by 5 bases and 5 bases, with 18 bases remaining between them. CDR3 amino acids: CASSNRPGGDTEAFF. The CDR3 DNA sequence: TGTGCCAGCAGCAACCGACCCGGGGGTGATACTGAAGCTTTCTTT.

The chain joins TRBV11-3 to TRBJ2-5, with D unclear. With 3 bases removed from V and 4 bases from J, the gap between germline ends came to 9 bases. Germline CDR1 and CDR2: SGHNT and YENEEA. This CDR3 has 13 amino acids. The CDR3: CASSFHNRETQYF. The CDR3 region has the DNA TGTGCCAGCAGCTTCCATAATCGAGAGACCCAGTACTTC.

The chain is built from TRBV28 and TRBJ2-1; TRBD2 aligns across 8 bases. Germline CDR1 MDHEN, CDR2 SYDVKM. The CDR3 totals 16 residues. Losses at the gene ends were 5 bases for V and 4 bases for J; bases not matched to a gene: 10. DNA for the CDR3: TGTGCCAGCAGTCAATGGGCTAGCGGGCTGTACAATGAGCAGTTCTTC. Translated, it gives CASSQWASGLYNEQFF.

The genes are TRBV9 and TRBJ1-1, with a tentative D call TRBD1 (6 bases). The CDR3 extends over 14 amino acids. Germline CDR1 SGDLS, CDR2 YYNGEE. The V gene lost 4 bases and the J gene lost 1 base, with 11 bases spanning the gap. The CDR3 region has the DNA TGTGCCAGCAGCACAGGACAGAGGAACACTGAAGCTTTCTTT. Translation gives CASSTGQRNTEAFF. Full variable domain (outside the CDR3, taken from reference TRBV9 and TRBJ1-1): DSGVTQTPKHLITATGQRVTLRCSPRSGDLSVYWYQQSLDQGLQFLIQYYNGEERAKGNILERFSAQQFPDLHSELNLSSLELGDSALYFCASSTGQRNTEAFFGQGTRLTVV.